This T cell receptor (beta chain) derives from a study of T cells in Graves' hyperthyroidism and ophthalmopathy. Study results and limitations: Researchers report that a 13 V-J model separated ophthalmopathy from stable hyperthyroidism.

V was pared by 6 bases and J by 12 bases, with 18 bases of the junction left unmatched. The CDR3 is made up of 14 amino acids. Germline V lookup: CDR1 DFQATT, CDR2 SNEGSKA (reference sequence). This clonotype showed up just a few times. Its antigen is currently unknown. Researchers amplified the TCR beta CDR3 regions from RNA transcripts. Initially, a first-round RT-PCR of the TCR CDR3 employed the HTBI primer set. TCRdb called the multiplex PCR reads again in MiXCR, with one record for every CDR3 protein. The sample shows about 47,000 distinct CDR3 sequences, roughly 56% of them seen only once. Exclusion of patients followed from uncontrolled infection, other autoimmune disease, pregnancy or lactation. Diagnoses used clinical symptoms, serum thyroxine and TRAb, thyroid ultrasound and orbital computed tomography.

The TCR comes from a man between 18 and 29 years old with Graves' hyperthyroidism. The chain is built from TRBV20-1 and TRBJ1-1; 8 nucleotides agree with TRBD1. The sequenced sample was peripheral blood or thyroid tissue (not recorded which). The CDR3 region has the DNA TGCAGTGCCAGCAGCCCTATGCGGACAGGGACAACTTTCTTT. It translates to CSASSPMRTGTTFF.